These 26 T cell receptor beta chains were all obtained from the same sample, sequenced in a study of blood T cell repertoires in COVID-19. Repertoires were generated with immunoSEQ multiplex PCR, while TCRdb's copy carries only in-frame clones and drops some. The data show approximately 450,000 clones, 85% to 90% seen once. The sample consisted of peripheral blood. All receptors come from a woman aged 25 to 39 with acute or convalescent COVID-19.

The J gene is TRBJ2-1, the V gene TRBV5-8; D may be TRBD2 (7 bases). Trimming left V 2 bases short and J 16 bases short, with 16 bases between. CDR1 and CDR2 from the germline V gene are SGHTS and YDEGEE. This CDR3 comprises 12 residues. This CDR3 reads CASSFSGGRLFF. The CDR3 DNA sequence: TGTGCCAGCAGCTTTTCCGGGGGGCGGCTATTCTTC.

This clone was detected a few times. This chain joins TRBV6-5 and TRBJ1-5; 8 bases agree with TRBD1. This CDR3 comprises 14 residues. V trimming: 2 bases; J trimming: 5 bases; junction bases outside the gene matches: 2. Germline CDR1 is MNHEY and CDR2 is SVGAGI. CDR3 bases: TGTGCCAGCAGTTACCTCAGGGGGCATCAGCCCCAGCATTTT. Protein product: CASSYLRGHQPQHF.

The rearrangement uses TRBV27 and TRBJ2-1; possibly TRBD2 for D (6 bases). V dropped 2 bases and J dropped 8 bases, with 16 bases sitting between them. CDR1 is MNHEY, CDR2 SMNVEV, per germline (reference sequence). The CDR3 contains 15 residues. The DNA for the CDR3 is TGTGCCAGCAGTTTAGGGACTCCGTCCCTCGATGAGCAGTTCTTC. Translating gives CASSLGTPSLDEQFF.

This clone appeared a single time. The rearrangement uses TRBV30 and TRBJ2-2; unclear D gene. V was pared by 4 bases and J by 5 bases, with 11 bases between. There are 13 residues in the CDR3. Germline V gene sequence: CDR1 GTSNPN, CDR2 SVGIG (reference sequence). DNA for the CDR3: TGTGCCTGGACAGCCACTATGACCGGGGAGCTGTTTTTT. Encoded protein: CAWTATMTGELFF.

The chain links TRBV3-1 (or the pseudogene TRBV3-2) to TRBJ1-5; no clear D. The CDR3 length is 14 residues. Germline V gene sequence: CDR1 LGHDT, CDR2 YNNKEL (reference sequence). V lost 3 bases and J lost 4, with 10 bases in between. The CDR3: CASSHAERNQPQHF. CDR3 coding DNA: TGTGCCAGCAGCCACGCAGAGCGTAATCAGCCCCAGCATTTT.

The chain has TRBV2 and TRBJ2-1, with 7 bases lining up with TRBD1. CDR3 length equals 14 residues. The trim removed 10 bases at V and 1 base at J, leaving 7 bases unmatched. Germline-derived CDR1 and CDR2 are SNHLY and FYNNEI. CDR3 amino acids: CAIHRGGSYNEQFF. The CDR3 DNA sequence: TGTGCCATCCACAGGGGTGGATCCTACAATGAGCAGTTCTTC.

The rearrangement links TRBV4-1 to TRBJ2-7; a weak D match, TRBD2 (5 bases). V lost 6 bases and J lost 0, with 18 bases in between. Germline V CDR1 and CDR2: MGHRA, YSYEKL. The CDR3 has 16 residues. This CDR3 reads CASSLYETTFSYEQYF. The DNA of the CDR3 is TGCGCCAGCAGTCTCTACGAGACTACTTTCTCCTACGAGCAGTACTTC.

The J gene is TRBJ1-2, the V gene TRBV6-2 or TRBV6-3; D is uncertain. V lost 5 bases and J lost 2, with 9 bases in between. Germline CDR1 reads MNHEY; CDR2 reads SVGEGT. The CDR3 sequence is 13 residues long. The CDR3 DNA sequence: TGTGCCAGCAGTCCCCAGGTAAACTATGGCTACACCTTC. Its translation: CASSPQVNYGYTF.

The chain is built from TRBV6-6 and TRBJ2-7; the D is unclear. Germline V lookup: CDR1 MNHNY, CDR2 SVGAGI (reference sequence). Trimming shortened V by 0 bases and J by 1 base, and 4 bases separated the two germline ends. The CDR3 consists of 13 residues. CDR3 sequence: CASSYSSSYEQYF. CDR3 nucleotide sequence: TGTGCCAGCAGTTACTCCAGTTCCTACGAGCAGTACTTC.

The rearrangement uses TRBV27 and TRBJ2-2, with D possibly being TRBD2 (6 bases). V gave up 0 bases and J gave up 0 bases, with 11 bases separating them. Per germline, CDR1 MNHEY and CDR2 SMNVEV (reference sequence). This CDR3 is 17 amino acids long. In DNA form, the CDR3 reads TGTGCCAGCAGTTTATCGTCGCTAGCGTCGAACACCGGGGAGCTGTTTTTT. It specifies CASSLSSLASNTGELFF.

V gene TRBV2 combines with J gene TRBJ1-1; possible D gene TRBD1, 6 bases. Trimming left V 1 base short and J 7 bases short, with 13 bases between. The CDR3 length is 14 residues. Germline CDR1 SNHLY, CDR2 FYNNEI. The CDR3 sequence is CASSEDDRFSEAFF. The CDR3 DNA sequence: TGTGCCAGCAGTGAAGACGACAGGTTTAGTGAAGCTTTCTTT.

V is TRBV6-6 and J is TRBJ1-2, with 7 positions matching TRBD1. Germline V gives CDR1 MNHNY, CDR2 SVGAGI (reference sequence). CDR3 length: 15 amino acids. The junction had 7 bases not matched to a gene; V was cut back by 0 bases and J by 6 bases. The CDR3 DNA reads as TGTGCCAGCAGTTACTCGTTTGAGGGGGCCGATGGCTACACCTTC. It specifies CASSYSFEGADGYTF.

This clone was seen a single time. This chain links TRBV5-6 with TRBJ2-4, with D possibly matching TRBD1 (5 bases). V lost 4 bases to trimming and J lost 8 bases, with 13 bases between them. Germline V gene sequence: CDR1 SGHDT, CDR2 YYEEEE. CDR3 length: 13 amino acids. The DNA of the CDR3 is TGTGCCAGCAGCCGACAGATTAGGGACATTCAGTACTTC. It specifies CASSRQIRDIQYF.

This chain connects TRBV19 to TRBJ2-5; D may be TRBD1 (5 bases). Trimming cost V 4 bases and J 3 bases, with 9 bases left between them. The CDR3 length is 13 residues. Germline V gives CDR1 LNHDA, CDR2 SQIVND (reference sequence). CDR3 DNA sequence: TGTGCCAGTAGTACCGTCAGGGAAGAGACCCAGTACTTC. It encodes CASSTVREETQYF.

CDR3 nucleotides: TGCAGCGCCCCGACAGGGGGCTATGGCTACACCTTC. It specifies CSAPTGGYGYTF. V gene TRBV29-1 combines with J gene TRBJ1-2, with TRBD1 matching over 9 bases. Losses at the gene ends were 7 bases for V and 4 bases for J; bases not matched to a gene: 4. Germline V CDR1 and CDR2: SQVTM, ANQGSEA. The CDR3 has 12 residues.

The chain combines TRBV19 with TRBJ2-1; 15 nucleotides line up with TRBD2. The length of the CDR3 is 16 residues. With 6 bases clipped from V and 7 bases from J, the junction kept 7 bases outside the gene matches. Germline V gene sequence: CDR1 LNHDA, CDR2 SQIVND (reference sequence). CDR3 nucleotides: TGTGCCAGTAGCCGAGGACTAGCGGGGGGGCGTAATGAGCAGTTCTTC. Its translation: CASSRGLAGGRNEQFF.

Here the CDR3 DNA reads TGTGCCAGCAGCCAAGATCCCCAGGGACACTCTGGAAACACCATATATTTT. This codes for CASSQDPQGHSGNTIYF. The rearrangement links TRBV4-2 to TRBJ1-3; TRBD1 might be the D (6 bases). CDR3 length equals 17 residues. Trimming removed 0 bases from V and 0 bases from J, with 12 bases in between. Germline assignment: CDR1 LGHNA and CDR2 YNFKEQ.

V gene TRBV9 combines with J gene TRBJ2-3, with D unresolved. CDR3 length equals 15 residues. Deletions cut 0 bases from V and 0 bases from J, with 8 bases between. Germline V CDR1 and CDR2: SGDLS, YYNGEE. The CDR3: CASSVELASTDTQYF. In nucleotides, the CDR3 is TGTGCCAGCAGCGTAGAATTGGCTAGCACAGATACGCAGTATTTT.

The gene calls are TRBV28 and TRBJ2-7; D is possibly TRBD2 (6 bases). CDR3 size: 15 residues. With 3 bases removed from V and 2 bases from J, the gap between germline ends came to 14 bases. Germline V gene data show CDR1 as MDHEN and CDR2 as SYDVKM. The CDR3 DNA sequence: TGTGCCAGCAGTTTTATCCCGGGGGTAACCTACGAGCAGTACTTC. Its protein is CASSFIPGVTYEQYF.

The chain links TRBV9 to TRBJ2-7; the match to TRBD1 covers 10 bases. Germline V lookup: CDR1 SGDLS, CDR2 YYNGEE. This CDR3 has 16 residues. V lost 0 bases to trimming and J lost 7 bases; unmatched junction nucleotides: 10. In DNA, the CDR3 is TGTGCCAGCAGCGTAGCCCGCGACAGGGGGCTGAATGAGCAGTACTTC. As protein: CASSVARDRGLNEQYF.

CDR3 nucleotide sequence: TGTGCCAGCAGCCAGGCCCCGGGGTACGAGCAGTACTTC. Translating gives CASSQAPGYEQYF. The V gene is TRBV3-1 (or the pseudogene TRBV3-2), the J gene TRBJ2-7; D possibly corresponds to TRBD2 (5 bases). The CDR3 has 13 amino acids. V lost 3 bases and J lost 4, with 10 bases in between. CDR1 is LGHDT and CDR2 is YNNKEL in the germline V gene (reference sequence).

The chain joins TRBV27 to TRBJ2-7; D unclear. Deletions cut 3 bases from V and 2 bases from J, with 14 bases between. The CDR3 is made up of 15 amino acids. Germline CDR1 reads MNHEY; CDR2 reads SMNVEV (reference sequence). CDR3 DNA sequence: TGTGCCAGCAGTTTTGGCTCCCGGGTACCCTACGAGCAGTACTTC. It yields the protein CASSFGSRVPYEQYF.

In its sample, this clone was seen a few times. V gene TRBV7-9 combines with J gene TRBJ2-1, with 9 bases identical to TRBD2. CDR1 SEHNR and CDR2 FQNEAQ come from the germline V gene (reference sequence). There are 17 residues in the CDR3. Trimming removed 4 bases from V and 8 bases from J; junction bases left unmatched: 15. This CDR3 reads CASSSSPLAGTVHEQFF. As DNA, the CDR3 is TGTGCCAGCAGCTCTAGCCCTCTAGCGGGGACGGTCCATGAGCAGTTCTTC. Full variable domain (outside the CDR3, taken from reference TRBV7-9 and TRBJ2-1): DTGVSQNPRHKITKRGQNVTFRCDPISEHNRLYWYRQTLGQGPEFLTYFQNEAQLEKSRLLSDRFSAERPKGSFSTLEIQRTEQGDSAMYLCASSSSPLAGTVHEQFFGPGTRLTVL.

This chain links TRBV12-3 or TRBV12-4 with TRBJ2-7; the D gene is possibly TRBD1 (6 bases). Trimming took 3 bases from V and 4 from J, leaving 10 bases between them. The CDR3 totals 13 residues. The CDR3 here is CASSFKDRYEQYF. CDR3 nucleotide sequence: TGTGCCAGCAGTTTTAAGGACAGATACGAGCAGTACTTC.

V and J are TRBV3-1 (or the pseudogene TRBV3-2) and TRBJ2-2, with 7 bases fitting TRBD2. Unmatched junction bases numbered 7, after V lost 8 bases and J lost 7 bases. The CDR3 consists of 13 residues. The germline V gene encodes CDR1 LGHDT and CDR2 YNNKEL (reference sequence). The CDR3 reads CASARDYRGELFF. The CDR3 nucleotides read TGTGCCAGCGCCCGGGACTACCGCGGGGAGCTGTTTTTT.

This CDR3 reads CASTRVRGTGELFF. The CDR3 DNA follows: TGTGCCAGCACCCGGGTTAGGGGCACCGGGGAGCTGTTTTTT. This chain links TRBV6-5 with TRBJ2-2, with a possible D match to TRBD1 (5 bases). V lost 7 bases, J lost 4 bases, and 13 bases lay in between. The CDR3 is 14 residues long. Germline CDR1 and CDR2: MNHEY and SVGAGI.